This T cell receptor (beta chain) was observed in a study of shared clonotypes between healthy human individuals. Points from the study as a whole: Sequencing depth was expected to affect clonotype sharing among donors.

Points on this clone: Its antigen is undetermined.

Every donor, a Caucasian adult, lived in Nashville, Tennessee. V trimming: 4 bases; J trimming: 5 bases; junction bases outside the gene matches: 4. Germline values: CDR1 MNHEY, CDR2 SMNVEV (reference sequence). The CDR3 contains 15 residues. Here immunoSEQ multiplex PCR was the method, and the copy in TCRdb shows in-frame clones only, minus some. The data hold around 500,000 clones, with 70% to 80% observed a single time. The sample comprised PBMCs. The clonotype comes from a woman between 35 and 50 years old in good health. Some clones in this sample may be carry-over from other donors' samples. The genes are TRBV27 and TRBJ2-2; TRBD2 matches at 10 bases. The CDR3 reads CASSSYSGRTGELFF. The CDR3, as DNA: TGTGCCAGCAGTTCCTATAGCGGGAGGACCGGGGAGCTGTTTTTT.